These 22 T cell receptor beta chains share one sample of origin, sequenced in a study of T cell responses to AZD1222 COVID-19 vaccine. Sequenced by immunoSEQ multiplex PCR; TCRdb stores in-frame clones only, minus some. The data contain fewer than 200,000 clones, about nine tenths of them singletons. The sequencing here drew on peripheral blood, taken 28 days after the second AZD1222 dose. These TCRs come from an adult who received the AZD1222 COVID-19 vaccine.

The chain couples TRBV18 to TRBJ1-2, with TRBD1 identical over 7 bases. CDR1 and CDR2 (germline): KGHSH, LQKENI. The CDR3 is 13 residues long. V lost 3 bases to trimming and J lost 6 bases; unmatched junction nucleotides: 4. CDR3 nucleotide sequence: TGTGCCAGCTCACCGGGACAGAGGGATGGCTACACCTTC. It specifies CASSPGQRDGYTF.

The genes are TRBV6-2 or TRBV6-3 and TRBJ2-5, with 14 bases lining up with TRBD2. The CDR3 runs to 18 residues. The ends lost 0 bases at V and 5 bases at J; junction bases unmatched: 8. From germline, CDR1 is MNHEY and CDR2 SVGEGT. In DNA, the CDR3 is TGTGCCAGCAGTTACTCGAGGGGGACTAGCGGGGGCTGGGAGACCCAGTACTTC. It specifies CASSYSRGTSGGWETQYF.

The V and J genes are TRBV7-2 and TRBJ2-3, with 9 bases identical to TRBD2. Germline CDR1 is SGHTA and CDR2 is FQGNSA. V dropped 4 bases and J dropped 0; count of bases not matched to a gene: 2. This CDR3 is built from 15 residues. The CDR3 sequence: CASSSSGASTDTQYF. In DNA form, the CDR3 reads TGTGCCAGCAGCTCTAGCGGGGCTAGCACAGATACGCAGTATTTT.

The rearrangement uses TRBV5-1 and TRBJ2-5; D possibly matches TRBD1 or TRBD2 (6 bases each). V gave up 0 bases and J gave up 2 bases, with 17 bases separating them. This CDR3 spans 17 amino acids. The V gene's germline CDR1 is SGHRS and CDR2 YFSETQ. In nucleotides, the CDR3 is TGCGCCAGCAGCTTGGGAAAAGGGGGAGGTAGACAAGAGACCCAGTACTTC. Translation gives CASSLGKGGGRQETQYF.

The table lists this clone with a few counts. The chain combines TRBV18 with TRBJ1-5; D gene ambiguous. The germline V gene encodes CDR1 KGHSH and CDR2 LQKENI. V was clipped by 0 bases and J by 2 bases, with 11 bases between them. The CDR3 sequence is 16 residues long. As DNA, the CDR3 is TGTGCCAGCTCACCACCCAGCGCGCGGGGCAATCAGCCCCAGCATTTT. Translating gives CASSPPSARGNQPQHF.

The chain employs TRBV7-3 and TRBJ2-2, with D possibly matching TRBD1 (6 bases). V was shortened by 5 bases and J by 1 base, with 8 bases between the two germline ends. Germline-derived CDR1 and CDR2 are SGHTA and FQGTGA. The CDR3 consists of 14 residues. The CDR3 DNA follows: TGTGCCAGCAGCCAGGGGCAGAACACCGGGGAGCTGTTTTTT. Translation: CASSQGQNTGELFF.

The gene calls are TRBV2 and TRBJ1-5, with a tentative D call TRBD1 (6 bases). Germline V lookup: CDR1 SNHLY, CDR2 FYNNEI. There are 15 residues in the CDR3. Trimming shortened V by 5 bases and J by 5 bases, and 16 bases separated the two germline ends. The CDR3 nucleotides read TGTGCCAGCAGTAAACTACAGGGACATGATCAGCCCCAGCATTTT. It specifies CASSKLQGHDQPQHF.

This clone was seen only once. The chain uses TRBV5-1 and TRBJ1-2; 7 bases line up with TRBD1. CDR3 length: 13 residues. The germline CDR1 and CDR2 sequences are SGHRS and YFSETQ. V gave up 4 bases and J gave up 1 base; unmatched junction bases: 1. The chain's CDR3 is CASSGDSNYGYTF. In DNA form, the CDR3 reads TGCGCCAGCAGCGGGGACAGTAACTATGGCTACACCTTC. Together with reference TRBV5-1 and TRBJ1-2, the CDR3 gives the full variable domain: KAGVTQTPRYLIKTRGQQVTLSCSPISGHRSVSWYQQTPGQGLQFLFEYFSETQRNKGNFPGRFSGRQFSNSRSEMNVSTLELGDSALYLCASSGDSNYGYTFGSGTRLTVV.

The V call is TRBV5-5, the J call TRBJ1-5; TRBD1 aligns across 7 bases. Unmatched junction bases numbered 8, after V lost 4 bases and J lost 7 bases. The CDR3 length is 14 residues. Germline values: CDR1 SGHKS, CDR2 YYEKEE (reference sequence). The CDR3, as DNA: TGTGCCAGCAGCCTGGGGGACAGCGCACAGCCCCAGCATTTT. Its protein is CASSLGDSAQPQHF.

The chain couples TRBV5-4 to TRBJ2-3; D not certain. The germline V and J ends were trimmed by 0 bases and 0 bases, with 11 bases remaining between them. Germline lookup yields CDR1 SGHNT and CDR2 YYREEE (reference sequence). The CDR3 contains 16 residues. CDR3 residues: CASSLDSKGSTDTQYF. CDR3 DNA sequence: TGTGCCAGCAGCTTGGACTCAAAAGGGAGCACAGATACGCAGTATTTT. The whole variable domain, filled in from reference TRBV5-4 and TRBJ2-3, reads ETGVTQSPTHLIKTRGQQVTLRCSSQSGHNTVSWYQQALGQGPQFIFQYYREEENGRGNFPPRFSGLQFPNYSSELNVNALELDDSALYLCASSLDSKGSTDTQYFGPGTRLTVL.

J is TRBJ2-7 and V is TRBV11-2, with TRBD1 matching 9 bases. The length of the CDR3 is 16 residues. Germline CDR1 SGHAT, CDR2 FQNNGV. V lost 4 bases, J lost 7 bases, and 14 bases stayed unmatched. DNA for the CDR3: TGTGCCAGCAGCTCGGGACAGGGAACACCCCTTGGAGAGCAGTACTTC. Its protein product is CASSSGQGTPLGEQYF.

This chain uses TRBV7-2 with TRBJ1-5, with TRBD1 as a possible D gene (6 bases). Germline loops: CDR1 SGHTA, CDR2 FQGNSA. Trimming removed 5 bases from V and 2 bases from J, with 13 bases in between. The CDR3 spans 15 residues. The CDR3 protein is CASSPGGAGNQPQHF. The DNA for the CDR3 is TGTGCCAGCAGCCCCGGGGGGGCGGGCAATCAGCCCCAGCATTTT.

The chain links TRBV2 to TRBJ2-7, with TRBD2 matching over 7 bases. CDR3 length: 14 residues. After removal of 3 bases from V and 5 bases from J, the junction contained 7 bases not matched to a gene. CDR1 and CDR2 (germline): SNHLY, FYNNEI. The CDR3 bases are TGTGCCAGCAGTGAGGTTCGGGGGGTGGACGAGCAGTACTTC. It translates to CASSEVRGVDEQYF.

The rearrangement links TRBV4-1 to TRBJ1-6; 7 bases are a match to TRBD1. V lost 5 bases to trimming and J lost 7 bases; unmatched junction nucleotides: 17. The CDR3 is 18 residues long. CDR1 MGHRA and CDR2 YSYEKL come from the germline V gene. CDR3 region: CASSWTGQASEGNSPLHF. The CDR3 nucleotides are TGCGCCAGCAGCTGGACTGGACAGGCCTCCGAGGGGAATTCACCCCTCCACTTT.

The chain couples TRBV27 to TRBJ1-2; TRBD1 matches 10 bases. Trimming took 5 bases from V and 8 from J; bases not matched to a gene: 8. There are 14 residues in the CDR3. Germline lookup yields CDR1 MNHEY and CDR2 SMNVEV (reference sequence). CDR3 protein: CASSLRQGAGGYTF. DNA for the CDR3: TGTGCCAGCAGTCTACGACAGGGGGCAGGGGGCTACACCTTC.

This clone occurred once. The V call is TRBV7-9, the J call TRBJ2-7; 13 bases match TRBD2. Germline assignment: CDR1 SEHNR and CDR2 FQNEAQ (reference sequence). Trimming at V came to 5 bases and at J to 2 bases, leaving 12 bases not matched to a gene. The CDR3 totals 18 residues. CDR3 DNA sequence: TGTGCCAGCAGCCCTCGCGAACCTACTAGCGGGAGGGCCTACGAGCAGTACTTC. Protein product: CASSPREPTSGRAYEQYF.

The V call is TRBV5-4, the J call TRBJ1-1; D remains ambiguous. The CDR3 has 15 amino acids. V gave up 4 bases and J gave up 0 bases, with 13 bases separating them. Germline V gene lookup returns CDR1 SGHNT and CDR2 YYREEE (reference sequence). The CDR3 DNA follows: TGTGCCAGCAGCCTGGGAAACAGCGTGAACACTGAAGCTTTCTTT. Amino acids: CASSLGNSVNTEAFF. Combining the CDR3 with reference TRBV5-4 and TRBJ1-1 gives the whole variable domain ETGVTQSPTHLIKTRGQQVTLRCSSQSGHNTVSWYQQALGQGPQFIFQYYREEENGRGNFPPRFSGLQFPNYSSELNVNALELDDSALYLCASSLGNSVNTEAFFGQGTRLTVV.

The chain uses TRBV2 and TRBJ2-1; the D gene is possibly TRBD1 (6 bases). The CDR3 has 11 amino acids. The germline V gene has CDR1 SNHLY and CDR2 FYNNEI. Trimming shortened V by 6 bases and J by 13 bases, and 13 bases separated the two germline ends. This CDR3 reads CASRTGTPQFF. CDR3 DNA sequence: TGTGCCAGCAGAACCGGGACACCTCAGTTCTTC.

This chain's CDR3 is CASSYSARNEQFF. CDR3 nucleotide sequence: TGTGCCAGCAGTTACTCGGCGAGGAATGAGCAGTTCTTC. V gene TRBV6-6 combines with J gene TRBJ2-1; unclear D gene. Trimming stripped 0 bases from V and 7 bases from J, with 7 bases between. Germline CDR1 MNHNY, CDR2 SVGAGI (reference sequence). The CDR3 has 13 residues.

The chain carries TRBV18 and TRBJ1-1; D gene unclear. The germline CDR1 and CDR2 sequences are KGHSH and LQKENI. This CDR3 region has 14 residues. V dropped 3 bases and J dropped 1 base, with 9 bases sitting between them. The CDR3 bases are TGTGCCAGCTCACCTCTCGACAAGAACACTGAAGCTTTCTTT. Amino acid sequence: CASSPLDKNTEAFF.

This sequence joins TRBV5-1 and TRBJ2-7; the D is unclear. This CDR3 contains 16 residues. The V gene lost 4 bases and the J gene lost 2 bases, with 19 bases spanning the gap. Germline CDR1 SGHRS, CDR2 YFSETQ. For the CDR3, the DNA is TGCGCCAGCAGCCGTGAGAGGCGAGCAGGACCCTACGAGCAGTACTTC. Protein product: CASSRERRAGPYEQYF.

The V gene is TRBV12-5, the J gene TRBJ2-3, with 11 bases matching TRBD2. CDR3 length: 15 amino acids. V dropped 7 bases and J dropped 1; count of bases not matched to a gene: 4. The germline V gene encodes CDR1 LGHNT and CDR2 FRNRAP. The CDR3: CASAPTSGGTDTQYF. As DNA, the CDR3 is TGTGCTAGTGCCCCGACTAGCGGGGGCACAGATACGCAGTATTTT.